This T cell receptor (beta chain) was sequenced in a study of cytomegalovirus exposure and HLA in healthy donors. Overall study findings and caveats: With later analysis, a missense DCLRE1C variant became linked to TCR beta V- and J-gene trimming.

It was with 60 Vbeta and 13 Jbeta primers that the PCR ran. TCRdb keeps only in-frame clones here, not all; method: immunoSEQ multiplex PCR. There are approximately 37,000 clones in the sample; roughly 82% occur only once, and 10% lies in the top ten. On this clone: Its antigen is undetermined.

Between the trimmed V and J ends, which lost 0 bases and 3 bases, there was a span of 13 bases. This CDR3 region has 16 residues. Germline assignment: CDR1 SGDLS and CDR2 YYNGEE. Sequencing used PBMCs. This rearrangement joins TRBV9 to TRBJ2-1; maybe TRBD2 (6 bases). This TCR derives from a woman in her late teens or twenties in good health and CMV-seropositive. CDR3 in DNA: TGTGCCAGCAGCGTAGGCGGTAGCGGACTCTACAATGAGCAGTTCTTC. Its protein product is CASSVGGSGLYNEQFF.